This T cell receptor beta chain was identified in a study of T cell responses to AZD1222 COVID-19 vaccine. The CDR3 spans 15 residues. CDR1 and CDR2 from the germline V gene are SGDLS and YYNGEE. The ends lost 3 bases at V and 7 bases at J; junction bases unmatched: 4. Worth noting for this clone: Its antigen is as yet unknown.

Assay used: immunoSEQ multiplex PCR; TCRdb lists only in-frame clones, some missing. Of 130,000 to 150,000 clones listed, around 90% were seen once; the top ten hold 5.5%. Whole-study findings and limits: A mostly white British donor set with more females was recruited, and clonal diversity was possibly underestimated. Mapped onto spike, vaccine-associated CD4 TCRs spanned it and were dominant at 160-218 and 743-854. Receipt of two AZD1222 doses was followed by a rise in Spike-specific TCR breadth and depth. It was only a handful of AZD1222 recipients who were seropositive at baseline.

V is TRBV9 and J is TRBJ2-1; 13 bases map to TRBD2. The origin of this receptor is an adult in good health. Source: peripheral blood, taken on day 0 of AZD1222 vaccination. CDR3: CASSGGLAGINEQFF. The CDR3 coding sequence is TGTGCCAGCAGCGGGGGACTAGCGGGAATAAATGAGCAGTTCTTC.